A selection of T cell receptor beta chains follows, all from one sample in a study of chemoradiotherapy in HPV16-positive cancers. Method: immunoSEQ multiplex PCR; TCRdb's copy keeps in-frame clones and lacks some. The sample has 15,000 or so clones, roughly 91% seen once. Sequencing used blood, obtained from a patient who underwent chemoradiotherapy. These receptors were taken from a human donor with HPV-associated anogenital cancer. Both conserved end residues are part of each CDR3. D genes are given only for firm matches. The size entry is marked missing in some rows and otherwise reads once, few, many or a size class.

v_gene	d_gene	j_gene	abundance	CDR3nt	CDR3aa
TRBV9	TRBD2	TRBJ2-5	once	TGTGCCAGCAGCACCGGACTAGCGGGGTGGCAAGAGACCCAGTACTTC	CASSTGLAGWQETQYF
TRBV19	TRBD1	TRBJ2-5	NA	TGTGCCAGTAGTATTCATCCCAACAGGGGCCCAGAGACCCAGTACTTC	CASSIHPNRGPETQYF
TRBV7-9	NA	TRBJ2-4	NA	TGTGCCAGCAGCTTAGCAGGGTCGACACAAGCCAAAAACATTCAGTACTTC	CASSLAGSTQAKNIQYF
TRBV11-2	NA	TRBJ2-7	NA	TGTGCCAGCAGAGGACGGATCTCCTACGAGCAGTACTTC	CASRGRISYEQYF
TRBV7-9	TRBD1	TRBJ1-4	NA	TGTGCCAGCAGCGCGGGACAGGTCAATGAAAAACTGTTTTTT	CASSAGQVNEKLFF
TRBV7-8	TRBD2	TRBJ2-1	once	TGTGCCAGCAGACCGGGACTAGCGGGGCTTACCTCCTACAATGAGCAGTTCTTC	CASRPGLAGLTSYNEQFF
TRBV2	NA	TRBJ2-7	NA	TGTGCCAGCAGTGAAGGGCAGGCCTCCTACGAGCAGTACTTC	CASSEGQASYEQYF
TRBV6-1	NA	TRBJ2-7	NA	TGTGCCAGCAGTGACAAAGGGGGCTACGAGCAGTACTTC	CASSDKGGYEQYF
TRBV10-1	TRBD1	TRBJ1-5	NA	TGCGCCAGCAGAACAGGGGGAGGCAATCAGCCCCAGCATTTT	CASRTGGGNQPQHF
TRBV6-4	TRBD2	TRBJ2-7	NA	TGTGCCAGCAGTCCCAGAGGGTTTAGCGGGGGTAATGGTTCGGAGTACTTC	CASSPRGFSGGNGSEYF
TRBV18	TRBD1	TRBJ2-3	NA	TGTGCCAGCTCACAAGGACAGGGGAGAGTAGATACGCAGTATTTT	CASSQGQGRVDTQYF
TRBV6-5	TRBD2	TRBJ2-5	NA	TGTGCCAGCAGTTACTCGAGACTAGCGGGGACTGGGACCCAGTACTTC	CASSYSRLAGTGTQYF
TRBV7-8	NA	TRBJ2-5	NA	TGTGCCAGCAGCTTCCCCGACCAAGAGACCCAGTACTTC	CASSFPDQETQYF
TRBV19	NA	TRBJ1-5	once	TGTGCCAGTAGTATAGTCCAGTATAGCAATCAGCCCCAGCATTTT	CASSIVQYSNQPQHF
TRBV20-1	TRBD2	TRBJ2-3	NA	TGCAGTGCTAGGGGAGGGGATACGCAGTATTTT	CSARGGDTQYF
TRBV27	NA	TRBJ2-7	NA	TGTGCCAGCAGTTTCCCTCTTAACGAGCAGTACTTC	CASSFPLNEQYF
TRBV7-9	TRBD1	TRBJ2-7	few	TGTGCCAGCAGCCCAAGGGGGACAGGCTACTACGAGCAGTACTTC	CASSPRGTGYYEQYF
TRBV6-4	NA	TRBJ2-1	NA	TGTGCCAGCAGTGACAGCTCCTACAATGAGCAGTTCTTC	CASSDSSYNEQFF
TRBV13	NA	TRBJ1-1	NA	TGTGCCAGCAGCTTCGGAGGGCGGAACACTGAAGCTTTCTTT	CASSFGGRNTEAFF
TRBV21-1	NA	TRBJ1-2	NA	TGTGCCAGCAGCAGCAGAAGAGAGGCTACAGCTAACTATGGCTACACCTTC	CASSSRREATANYGYTF
TRBV30	NA	TRBJ1-1	NA	TGTGCCTGGAGCGCGGGGGCCCTGAACACTGAAGCTTTCTTT	CAWSAGALNTEAFF
TRBV9	NA	TRBJ1-1	NA	TGTGCCAGCAGCGTAGGGGATAGCACCCTGTGGCCTTTCTTT	CASSVGDSTLWPFF
TRBV10-3	NA	TRBJ1-3	NA	TGTGCCATCCTGAGGAAGGGCTGGAAAGGAAACACCATATATTTT	CAILRKGWKGNTIYF
TRBV5-8	NA	TRBJ1-2	NA	TGTGCCAGCAGCTTGGGCGGCAGGGATGACTATGGCTACACCTTC	CASSLGGRDDYGYTF
TRBV4-1	TRBD1	TRBJ1-1	few	TGCGCCAGCAGCCGCCCCGGGACAGCGATGAACACTGAAGCTTTCTTT	CASSRPGTAMNTEAFF
TRBV19	NA	TRBJ1-3	NA	TGTGCCAGTAGTATGTTGACATTCTCTGGAAACACCATATATTTT	CASSMLTFSGNTIYF
TRBV2	NA	TRBJ2-7	NA	TGTGCCAGCTGCTACAACCTCTACGAGCAGTACTTC	CASCYNLYEQYF
TRBV4-1	TRBD2	TRBJ2-3	NA	TGCGCCAGCAGCGTCCTAGCGGGGGCCACAGATACGCAGTATTTT	CASSVLAGATDTQYF
TRBV5-1	NA	TRBJ2-2	NA	TGCGCCAGCAGCTTGTTCCAGAACACCGGGGAGCTGTTTTTT	CASSLFQNTGELFF
TRBV5-4	NA	TRBJ2-1	NA	TGTGCCAGCTTACCAGAGTTTGCGTACAATGAGCAGTTCTTC	CASLPEFAYNEQFF
TRBV5-1	TRBD2	TRBJ2-5	NA	TGCGCCAGCGCGGGCGGGGGAGGCCAAGAGACCCAGTACTTC	CASAGGGGQETQYF
TRBV23-1	NA	TRBJ1-2	NA	TGCGCCAGCAGTCAATCGGGGCTTGAGGGAGTGAAGAGTTATAGGGGCTACACCTTC	CASSQSGLEGVKSYRGYTF
TRBV7-2	TRBD1	TRBJ1-5	NA	TGTGCCAGCAGCCTTACCGGGACAGGGATCAATCAGCCCCAGCATTTT	CASSLTGTGINQPQHF
TRBV6-1	NA	TRBJ1-6	NA	TGTGCCAGCAGTGAAGCGGGGGAGGGGGAGTCACCCCTCCACTTT	CASSEAGEGESPLHF
TRBV2	TRBD1	TRBJ2-1	NA	TGTGCCAGCGGCTACTTGAACAGGGGCGGCGAGCAGTTCTTC	CASGYLNRGGEQFF
TRBV6-4	TRBD2	TRBJ2-1	NA	TGTGCCAGCAGTCCTCCGAGCGGGGGTCAGAAGAATGAGCAGTTCTTC	CASSPPSGGQKNEQFF
TRBV9	NA	TRBJ2-7	NA	TGTGCCAGCAGCGTAGGTCAGGGAGCAGGGTACGAGCAGTACTTC	CASSVGQGAGYEQYF
TRBV7-2	TRBD1	TRBJ1-3	NA	TGTGCCATCCGGGACAGGGTTCTCTCTGGAAACACCATATATTTT	CAIRDRVLSGNTIYF
TRBV19	NA	TRBJ1-2	NA	TGTGCCAGTAGTATGGGGGTGGGACTGTCAGCTAACTATGGCTACACCTTC	CASSMGVGLSANYGYTF
TRBV5-4	NA	TRBJ2-3	NA	TGTGCCAGCAGCTTGTTGCTAGGGGCAGATACGCAGTATTTT	CASSLLLGADTQYF
TRBV28	TRBD1	TRBJ2-7	NA	TGTGCCAGCAGGCTCCAGGGGGCGCGCACCTACGAGCAGTACTTC	CASRLQGARTYEQYF
TRBV6-5	NA	TRBJ1-1	NA	TGTGCCAGCAGTTACTCGATCGGCACCACTGAAGCTTTCTTT	CASSYSIGTTEAFF
TRBV5-6	NA	TRBJ2-7	NA	TGTGCCAGCAGCTCCGGGACTTGGAGTGGGCAGTACTTC	CASSSGTWSGQYF
TRBV27	NA	TRBJ1-2	few	TGTGCCAGCCAGCCCGTGGGAGTTGACTATGGCTACACCTTC	CASQPVGVDYGYTF
TRBV5-1	TRBD1	TRBJ2-1	NA	TGCGCCAGCAAGAAGGGACAGGGTCCCTACAATGAGCAGTTCTTC	CASKKGQGPYNEQFF
TRBV19	NA	TRBJ1-3	NA	TGTGCCAGTAGTCCCGCCTCTGGACGGCTTTTCAAGGGCACCATATATTTT	CASSPASGRLFKGTIYF
TRBV4-1	NA	TRBJ2-7	NA	TGCGCCAGCAGCCAGGAAAACAGGGCCTACGAGCAGTACTTC	CASSQENRAYEQYF
TRBV2	TRBD2	TRBJ2-3	NA	TGTGCCAGCAGTGATAGGAGCGGGGGCGTCACAGATACGCAGTATTTT	CASSDRSGGVTDTQYF
TRBV5-4	TRBD1	TRBJ2-3	NA	TGTGCCAGCAGCCCGCGAGGGGGCGCAGATACGCAGTATTTT	CASSPRGGADTQYF